A selection of T cell receptor beta chains follows, all from one sample in a study of OX40 agonist ivuxolimab in advanced cancers. The repertoire was sequenced with immunoSEQ multiplex PCR; TCRdb's copy has only in-frame clones and lacks some. The sample holds 70,000 or so clones, 90% seen once. The starting material was CD4+ or CD8+ T cells sorted from blood, obtained in a trial of the OX40 agonist ivuxolimab. The receptors were gathered from an adult with an advanced solid tumor such as melanoma, head and neck, liver or kidney cancer. The conserved cysteine and the conserved F or W are not part of the CDR3 here. Fields, in order: V gene, clone size, J gene, CDR3 protein. Rows give clone size only sometimes, using once, few, many, or a class for an expanded clone.

V: TRBV7-9
size: .
J: TRBJ2-3
CDR3: ASSLIFGQGATDTQY

V: TRBV2
size: .
J: TRBJ1-5
CDR3: ASSGHLQPQH

V: TRBV10-3
size: .
J: TRBJ2-3
CDR3: AISERMTSDTQY

V: TRBV6-6
size: once
J: TRBJ2-1
CDR3: ASSFGLAGGNDEQF

V: TRBV7-3
size: .
J: TRBJ1-2
CDR3: ASSLSRGYGYT

V: TRBV11-1
size: .
J: TRBJ2-3
CDR3: ASSLGGLAGTDTQY

V: TRBV6-5
size: once
J: TRBJ2-7
CDR3: ASSRDSPEQY

V: TRBV6-5
size: .
J: TRBJ2-7
CDR3: ASRQGLAGAEQY

V: TRBV11-2
size: .
J: TRBJ2-3
CDR3: ASSLGLAGGTDTQY

V: TRBV5-1
size: .
J: TRBJ2-7
CDR3: ASSPTSSYEQY

V: TRBV15
size: once
J: TRBJ1-5
CDR3: ATSEPGQQNQPQH

V: TRBV12-5
size: .
J: TRBJ2-1
CDR3: ASGPRQGNEQF

V: TRBV11-3
size: .
J: TRBJ2-2
CDR3: ASSLGLAPGELF

V: TRBV4-3
size: .
J: TRBJ2-1
CDR3: ASSQDAGTNNEQF

V: TRBV6-6
size: .
J: TRBJ1-1
CDR3: ASSLTGVRGNTEAF

V: TRBV5-8
size: .
J: TRBJ1-3
CDR3: ASSLFLAGNTIY

V: TRBV29-1
size: .
J: TRBJ2-7
CDR3: SVWARNAYEQY

V: TRBV19
size: .
J: TRBJ2-3
CDR3: ASSIGRGLPNTDTQY

V: TRBV19
size: once
J: TRBJ2-7
CDR3: ASSIRGGPIYEQY

V: TRBV28
size: .
J: TRBJ2-1
CDR3: ASSRPPVDEQF

V: TRBV29-1
size: once
J: TRBJ2-7
CDR3: SVEGVSGRPRGEQY

V: TRBV27
size: .
J: TRBJ1-2
CDR3: ASSLVGAGNYGYT

V: TRBV6-5
size: .
J: TRBJ1-4
CDR3: ATRRGSEKLF

V: TRBV6-5
size: .
J: TRBJ1-2
CDR3: ASSYAGSYGYT

V: TRBV6-5
size: .
J: TRBJ2-2
CDR3: ASSAGDGELF

V: TRBV28
size: .
J: TRBJ2-7
CDR3: ASSFSGRSSYEQY

V: TRBV2
size: .
J: TRBJ1-1
CDR3: ASRMRTEAF

V: TRBV19
size: .
J: TRBJ2-1
CDR3: ASSISASGSLGEQF

V: TRBV7-2
size: .
J: TRBJ2-3
CDR3: ASSPRERTQY

V: TRBV7-9
size: .
J: TRBJ2-1
CDR3: ASRQSGIDNEQF

V: TRBV28
size: .
J: TRBJ2-1
CDR3: ASRPSGRAYNEQF

V: TRBV11-3
size: few
J: TRBJ2-7
CDR3: ASSPGLREISYEQY

V: TRBV29-1
size: .
J: TRBJ2-1
CDR3: SVVRGGAQRYNEQF

V: TRBV6-1
size: .
J: TRBJ2-2
CDR3: ASSDRPPTGELF

V: TRBV19
size: .
J: TRBJ2-7
CDR3: ASTSSSGSYEQY

V: TRBV5-1
size: .
J: TRBJ2-4
CDR3: ASSFELAGGGVANIQY

V: TRBV2
size: .
J: TRBJ2-1
CDR3: ASSLAGGRGYEQF

V: TRBV5-1
size: .
J: .
CDR3: ASSLTGAIYYEQY

V: TRBV2
size: .
J: TRBJ2-4
CDR3: ASSEDTPRIQY

V: TRBV18
size: once
J: TRBJ2-5
CDR3: ASSQEGGRETQY

V: TRBV9
size: .
J: TRBJ2-2
CDR3: ASSARQGRTGELF

V: TRBV7-9
size: .
J: TRBJ2-1
CDR3: ASSLRQGGPGSYNEQF

V: TRBV28
size: .
J: TRBJ2-2
CDR3: ASSLWLGPANTGELF

V: TRBV7-6
size: .
J: TRBJ1-4
CDR3: ASSLRPTNEKLF

V: TRBV18
size: .
J: TRBJ2-5
CDR3: ASSPFNGQKETQY

V: TRBV7-3
size: once
J: TRBJ2-3
CDR3: ASSPRGRGLVTQY

V: TRBV19
size: once
J: TRBJ2-1
CDR3: ASSMSGTSGRYNEQF

V: TRBV5-5
size: .
J: TRBJ1-5
CDR3: ASGSGGQPQH

V: TRBV6-1
size: .
J: TRBJ1-5
CDR3: ASSEGWEGQPQH

V: TRBV5-1
size: .
J: TRBJ2-5
CDR3: ASTPGGPEETQY